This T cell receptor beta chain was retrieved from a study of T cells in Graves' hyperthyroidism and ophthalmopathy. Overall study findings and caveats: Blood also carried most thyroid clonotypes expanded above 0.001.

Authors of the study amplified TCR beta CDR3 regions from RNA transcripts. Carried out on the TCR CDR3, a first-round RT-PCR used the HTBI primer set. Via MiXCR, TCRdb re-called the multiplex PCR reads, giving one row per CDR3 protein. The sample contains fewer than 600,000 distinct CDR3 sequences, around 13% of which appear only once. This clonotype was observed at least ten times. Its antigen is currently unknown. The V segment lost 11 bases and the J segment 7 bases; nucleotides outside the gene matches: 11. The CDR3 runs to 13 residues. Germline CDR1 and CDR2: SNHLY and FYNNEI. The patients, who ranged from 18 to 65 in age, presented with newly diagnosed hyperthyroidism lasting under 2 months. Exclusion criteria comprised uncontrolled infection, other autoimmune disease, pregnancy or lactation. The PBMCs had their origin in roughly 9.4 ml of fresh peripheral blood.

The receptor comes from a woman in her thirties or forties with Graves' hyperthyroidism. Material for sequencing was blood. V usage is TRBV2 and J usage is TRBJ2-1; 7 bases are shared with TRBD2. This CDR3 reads CAGGLAEGNEQFF. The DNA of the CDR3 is TGTGCCGGCGGGCTAGCGGAAGGGAATGAGCAGTTCTTC.